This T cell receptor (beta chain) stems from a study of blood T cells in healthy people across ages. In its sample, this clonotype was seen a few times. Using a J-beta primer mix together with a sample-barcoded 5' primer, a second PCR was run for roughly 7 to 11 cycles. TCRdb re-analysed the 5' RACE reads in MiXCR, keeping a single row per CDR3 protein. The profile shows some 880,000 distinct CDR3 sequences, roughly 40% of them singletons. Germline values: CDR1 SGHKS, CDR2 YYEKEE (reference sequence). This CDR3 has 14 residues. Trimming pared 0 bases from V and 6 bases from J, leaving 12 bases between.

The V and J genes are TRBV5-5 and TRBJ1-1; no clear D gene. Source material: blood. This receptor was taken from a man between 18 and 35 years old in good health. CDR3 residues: CASSLGSLGAEAFF. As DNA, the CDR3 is TGTGCCAGCAGCTTGGGCAGCCTCGGGGCTGAAGCTTTCTTT. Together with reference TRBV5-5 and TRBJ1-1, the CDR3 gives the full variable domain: DAGVTQSPTHLIKTRGQQVTLRCSPISGHKSVSWYQQVLGQGPQFIFQYYEKEERGRGNFPDRFSARQFPNYSSELNVNALLLGDSALYLCASSLGSLGAEAFFGQGTRLTVV.